This TCR beta chain comes out of a study of shared clonotypes between healthy human individuals. Study-wide context: CD8 memory received one plate per donor, CD8 naive two, CD4 memory three and CD4 naive three.

CD45RA-negative memory and CD45RA+ naive subsets were split from the CD4+ cells. Clones were read by immunoSEQ multiplex PCR, and TCRdb kept only the in-frame ones, dropping some. The data contain some 2,000,000 clones, under 97% of them singletons. Trimming cost V 6 bases and J 0 bases, with 20 bases left between them. CDR3 size: 17 residues. Germline CDR1 SGHAT, CDR2 FQNNGV. The chain employs TRBV11-2 and TRBJ2-5; D is possibly TRBD1 (6 bases). The specimen sequenced was naive CD4+ T cells sorted from blood. Subset in this sample: CD45RA+ positively selected. The TCR originated in a man younger than 35 in good health. The CDR3 DNA sequence: TGTGCCAGCAGTTTACCACGCCCTCAGGGGTACCAAGAGACCCAGTACTTC. It specifies CASSLPRPQGYQETQYF.